These T cell receptor beta chains were read from a single sample in a study of glioma-infiltrating T cells. In TCRdb, the multiplex PCR reads were re-called with MiXCR into one record per CDR3 protein. The sample has more than 350,000 distinct CDR3 sequences, approximately 42% seen once. Source material: glioma tissue, nonneoplastic brain tissue, or PBMCs (not recorded which). These receptors were obtained from a human donor with low-grade glioma or glioblastoma, undergoing nonglioma brain surgery, or in good health (not recorded which). Each CDR3 is given with its conserved first and last residue. D genes are given only for firm matches. The size entry is marked missing in some rows and otherwise reads once, few, many or a size class.

TRBJ2-1	TRBV12-3/TRBV12-4	.	.	TGTGCCAGCAACGAGAGGGGGTCGCTTGAGCGGTTCTTC	CASNERGSLERFF
TRBJ2-7	TRBV20-1	.	.	TGCAGTGCGGCAAAAGGGGGGAGCTCCTGCGAGCAGTACTTC	CSAAKGGSSCEQYF
TRBJ2-7	TRBV27	TRBD1	many	TGTGCCAGCAGTTCCGGGACAGGCCCCTACGAGCAGTACTTC	CASSSGTGPYEQYF
TRBJ1-1	TRBV15	TRBD1	.	TGTGCCACCAGCAGAACCGGGACAGGGAACCCCATGAACACTGAAGCTTTCTTT	CATSRTGTGNPMNTEAFF
TRBJ2-6	TRBV28	.	few	TGTGCCAGCAGTACCCTAGGCTCTGGGGCCAACGTCCTGACTTTC	CASSTLGSGANVLTF
TRBJ2-4	TRBV18	TRBD2	.	TGTGCCAGCTCACCGCTAGCGGAGACGATTCAGTACTTC	CASSPLAETIQYF
TRBJ1-6	TRBV19	TRBD1	.	TGTGCCACCAAGGACAGGCAAAATAATTCACCCCTCCACTTT	CATKDRQNNSPLHF
TRBJ2-3	TRBV12-3/TRBV12-4	.	.	TGTGCCAGCAGTTTTGGCCGATTTTTCGCGGATACGCAGTATTTT	CASSFGRFFADTQYF
TRBJ2-5	TRBV7-2	TRBD2	.	TGTGCCGGCAGCTCCCGGACTAGCGGGAGTGCTGAGACCCAGTACTTC	CAGSSRTSGSAETQYF
TRBJ2-3	TRBV20-1	.	few	TGCAGTGCTAGTACAGGCCGAACGGGGGATACGCAGTATTTT	CSASTGRTGDTQYF
TRBJ2-1	TRBV24-1	.	few	TGTGCCACCAGTGACCCAGACAGAGGCGGTGAGCAGTTCTTC	CATSDPDRGGEQFF
TRBJ1-5	TRBV25-1	TRBD1	many	TGTGCCAGCAGTTCGACAGGGGATAGCAATCAGCCCCAGCATTTT	CASSSTGDSNQPQHF
TRBJ2-1	TRBV6-1	TRBD2	.	TGTGCCAGCAGCTTAGGGACTAGCGGGGCGCGAAATGAGCAGTTCTTC	CASSLGTSGARNEQFF
TRBJ2-1	TRBV10-3	TRBD2	few	TGTGCCATCACCGAATCCGTACTAGCGGCCTCCTACAATGAGCAGTTCTTC	CAITESVLAASYNEQFF
TRBJ1-6	TRBV4-2	.	.	TGTGCCAGCAGCCAAGAGCAAGGGCAGAATTCACCCCTCCACTTT	CASSQEQGQNSPLHF
TRBJ1-3	TRBV5-6	TRBD1	.	TGTGCCAGCAGCCCGGGACAGGGGGGTGGAAACACCATATATTTT	CASSPGQGGGNTIYF
TRBJ2-3	TRBV29-1	.	.	TGCAGCGTTGAAGCGGGAGCCGGCACAGATACGCAGTATTTT	CSVEAGAGTDTQYF
TRBJ1-2	TRBV7-2	.	many	TGTGCCAGCAGCTTAGTAGTACGAGAGGGGAATGCTAACTATGGCTACACCTTC	CASSLVVREGNANYGYTF
TRBJ1-5	TRBV20-1	TRBD1	few	TGCAGTGCTAGGGACAGGGGGCTGGGGCCCCAGCATTTT	CSARDRGLGPQHF
TRBJ2-3	TRBV2	.	.	TGTGCCAGCAGTGAGTGGCTCTCAACAGATACGCAGTATTTT	CASSEWLSTDTQYF
TRBJ1-2	TRBV6-1	TRBD1	.	TGTGCCAGCAGTGTGCAGGGGGCTGAGAGGGGCTACACCTTC	CASSVQGAERGYTF
TRBJ2-7	TRBV27	TRBD2	few	TGTGCCAGCAGTCGACTAGCGGAACACTACGAGCAGTACTTC	CASSRLAEHYEQYF
TRBJ1-5	TRBV20-1	TRBD1	.	TGCAGTGCTTTCAGGGGGCAAAATAATAAGCCCCAGCATTTT	CSAFRGQNNKPQHF
TRBJ2-1	TRBV4-3	TRBD1	many	TGCGCCAGCAGCCAAGCCAAATGGGACAGGGTCTACAATGAGCAGTTCTTC	CASSQAKWDRVYNEQFF
TRBJ1-5	TRBV6-2/TRBV6-3	.	few	TGTGCCAGCAGTTCCGCTGGGGCCCCGAATCAGCCCCAGCATTTT	CASSSAGAPNQPQHF
TRBJ2-5	TRBV7-9	.	.	TGTGCCAGCAGCCCCCCCCCCGGACGGATCCAAGAGACCCAGTACTTC	CASSPPPGRIQETQYF
TRBJ2-7	TRBV20-1	.	.	TGCAGTGCTAGAGATCCCATCGGAAAGGGGCCCTACGAGCAGTACTTC	CSARDPIGKGPYEQYF
TRBJ2-5	TRBV27	TRBD1	.	TGTGCCAGGTCCAGGACAGGGTTCTCCACCCTCCAAGAGACCCAGTACTTC	CARSRTGFSTLQETQYF
TRBJ1-4	TRBV28	.	few	TGTGCCAGCTTATCTAGGGGGGCGAGTGAAAAACTGTTTTTT	CASLSRGASEKLFF
TRBJ2-3	TRBV25-1	TRBD1	hyperexpanded	TGTGCCAGCAGTGAAGGGGGACAGGGGACAGATACGCAGTATTTT	CASSEGGQGTDTQYF
TRBJ1-2	TRBV10-3	TRBD1	.	TGTGCCATCGGTGAGCATCCGACAGGGAAAGGCGGCTACACCTTC	CAIGEHPTGKGGYTF
TRBJ2-7	TRBV3-1	.	.	TGTCCCAGCAGCCGAGAGGGGTCGCTTTCCTACGAGCAGTACTTC	CPSSREGSLSYEQYF
TRBJ2-5	TRBV20-1	TRBD2	.	TGCAGTGCGGCGGGACTAGCCGACCAAGAGACCCAGTACTTC	CSAAGLADQETQYF
TRBJ2-7	TRBV19	.	.	TGTGCCAGTAGTATATCGGAGGGATTCGAGCAGTACTTC	CASSISEGFEQYF
TRBJ1-1	TRBV5-1	.	.	TGCGCCAGCAGCTACAGGGTCATGAACACTGAAGCTTTCTTT	CASSYRVMNTEAFF
TRBJ2-3	TRBV19	.	few	TGTGCCAGTAGCTCGAAGGGGGATACAGATACGCAGTATTTT	CASSSKGDTDTQYF
TRBJ2-1	TRBV28	.	few	TGTGCCAGCAGTTTGTGGGATGAGCAGTTCTTC	CASSLWDEQFF
TRBJ1-2	TRBV27	.	many	TGTGCCAGCAGTTTATCGGGGAACTATGGCTACACCTTC	CASSLSGNYGYTF
TRBJ2-7	TRBV4-1	.	.	TGCGCCAGCAGCCCCGCAGCGGGCGGCGAGCAGTACTTC	CASSPAAGGEQYF
TRBJ1-3	TRBV6-4	.	.	TGTGCCAGCAGAGAACAGGCTGCCTCTGGAAACACCATATATTTT	CASREQAASGNTIYF
TRBJ1-2	TRBV29-1	.	.	TGCAGCGCCGGGGTCGATGGCTACACCTTC	CSAGVDGYTF
TRBJ2-7	TRBV10-3	TRBD2	.	TGTGCCATCAGCGAGGGACTAGCGGGAGGTTACGAGCAGTACTTC	CAISEGLAGGYEQYF
TRBJ1-2	TRBV6-5	.	many	TGTGCCAGCAGTTACTCGGGGAACAGGATAGCTAACTATGGCTACACCTTC	CASSYSGNRIANYGYTF
TRBJ1-1	TRBV4-3	.	few	TGCGCCAGCAGCCAAGAGACAGACATGAACACTGAAGCTTTCTTT	CASSQETDMNTEAFF
TRBJ2-3	TRBV20-1	.	.	TGCAGTGCGTACTCTAGGAGGAGGGCCCTTGTCACAGATACGCAGTATTTT	CSAYSRRRALVTDTQYF
TRBJ2-3	TRBV4-3	.	few	TGCGCCAGCAGCCAAGAAGGCCTTCAAGGGGCAGATACGCAGTATTTT	CASSQEGLQGADTQYF
TRBJ2-1	TRBV6-2/TRBV6-3	TRBD2	many	TGTGCCAGCAGTTACCCCCTACTAGCGGGAGGGCCTAAGGATGTTTATGAGCAGTTCTTC	CASSYPLLAGGPKDVYEQFF
TRBJ2-3	TRBV3-1	.	once	TGTGCCAGCAGTAAAACGAGTCGGGTCCCCACAGATACGCAGTATTTT	CASSKTSRVPTDTQYF
TRBJ2-2	TRBV6-2/TRBV6-3	.	many	TGTGCCAGCAGTTATCCAGGGTTGGCCGGGGAGCTGTTTTTT	CASSYPGLAGELFF
TRBJ1-1	TRBV28	TRBD1	many	TGTGCCAGCAGTTTACCCGGGACAGGATTCCTAAAGGGCACTGAAGCTTTCTTT	CASSLPGTGFLKGTEAFF
TRBJ2-6	TRBV7-9	.	.	TGTGCCAGCACCACTACTCGGCTGTACAGATCTACTCTGGGCGCCAACGTCCTGACTTTC	CASTTTRLYRSTLGANVLTF
TRBJ2-3	TRBV20-1	TRBD2	many	TGCAGTGCAACGACTAGCGGGAGGGACCCAGATACGCAGTATTTT	CSATTSGRDPDTQYF